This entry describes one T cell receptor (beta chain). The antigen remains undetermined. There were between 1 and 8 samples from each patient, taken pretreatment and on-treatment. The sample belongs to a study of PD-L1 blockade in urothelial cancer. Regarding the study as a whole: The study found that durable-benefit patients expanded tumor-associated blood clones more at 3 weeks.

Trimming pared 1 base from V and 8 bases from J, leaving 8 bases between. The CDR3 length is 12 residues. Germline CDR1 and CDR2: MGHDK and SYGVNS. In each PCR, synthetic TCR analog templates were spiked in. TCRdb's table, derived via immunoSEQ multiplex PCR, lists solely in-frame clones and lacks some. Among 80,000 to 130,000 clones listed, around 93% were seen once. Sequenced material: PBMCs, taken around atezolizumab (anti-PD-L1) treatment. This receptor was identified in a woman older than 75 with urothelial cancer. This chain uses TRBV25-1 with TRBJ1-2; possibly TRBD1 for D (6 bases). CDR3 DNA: TGTGCCAGCAGTGAATCGACAGGAGGCTACACCTTC. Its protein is CASSESTGGYTF.